The rows below give T cell receptor beta chains drawn from one sample of a study of T cells in localized non-small cell lung cancer. Libraries were prepared by immunoSEQ multiplex PCR; TCRdb keeps only in-frame clonotypes and omits some of them. Here the sample spans several thousand clones, roughly 60% being singletons. The specimen comprised lymph node tissue, sampled before any cancer treatment. The receptors stem from a male donor older than 55 with stage I squamous cell lung carcinoma. Both conserved end residues are part of each CDR3. A D gene is named only where the DNA matches it firmly. Clone size is stated in some rows and not others, as once, few, many or a class when expanded.

J | length | D | size | V | DNA | CDR3
TRBJ1-3 | 18 | NA | NA | TRBV15 | TGTGCCACCAGCAGAGATCAGAGGATTAGATCCTCTGGAAACACCATATATTTT | CATSRDQRIRSSGNTIYF
TRBJ2-7 | 14 | TRBD1 | few | TRBV11-3 | TGTGCCAGCAGCTTCGGGACAGGGGACTACGAGCAGTACTTC | CASSFGTGDYEQYF
TRBJ2-1 | 16 | TRBD2 | NA | TRBV30 | TGTGCCTGGAGTGTAATAGGACTAGCGGATTACAATGAGCAGTTCTTC | CAWSVIGLADYNEQFF
TRBJ1-5 | 13 | NA | NA | TRBV19 | TGTGCCAGTAGGGGACGGGACAATCAGCCCCAGCATTTT | CASRGRDNQPQHF
TRBJ1-5 | 16 | NA | NA | TRBV19 | TGTGCCAGTAGTATAGACCCGGGACGGAGCAATCAGCCCCAGCATTTT | CASSIDPGRSNQPQHF
TRBJ2-1 | 14 | NA | few | TRBV9 | TGTGCCAGCAGCCTATCAGGGGGGTCTGGGGAGCAGTTCTTC | CASSLSGGSGEQFF
TRBJ2-7 | 13 | TRBD1 | NA | TRBV29-1 | TGCAGCGTTGGGGGCGGGACAGGGAACGAGCAGTACTTC | CSVGGGTGNEQYF
TRBJ2-5 | 16 | NA | NA | TRBV11-3 | TGTGCCAGCAGCTTAGATCCAGGGCCGGGGCAAGAGACCCAGTACTTC | CASSLDPGPGQETQYF
TRBJ2-7 | 17 | NA | NA | TRBV18 | TGTGCCAGCTCACCGGTAGCAGTAGCAGGGAATCACTACGAGCAGTACTTC | CASSPVAVAGNHYEQYF
TRBJ2-1 | 13 | TRBD2 | NA | TRBV6-8 | TGTGCCAGCAGTCAACTAGCGGGAGTTGAGCAGTTCTTC | CASSQLAGVEQFF
TRBJ2-4 | 16 | NA | NA | TRBV5-1 | TGCGCCAGCAGCCAAGGGGGTGGGGGAGCAAGGAACATTCAGTACTTC | CASSQGGGGARNIQYF
TRBJ2-3 | 14 | NA | NA | TRBV10-1 | TGCGCCAGCAGTGAGCAGGGAAGCACAGATACGCAGTATTTT | CASSEQGSTDTQYF
TRBJ2-7 | 13 | NA | NA | TRBV12-5 | TGTGCCAGCACCAATACGGGCTCAAGCGAGCAGTACTTC | CASTNTGSSEQYF
TRBJ2-2 | 14 | NA | few | TRBV9 | TGTGCCAGCAGCATACGCTCGAACACCGGGGAGCTGTTTTTT | CASSIRSNTGELFF
TRBJ1-5 | 19 | NA | NA | TRBV19 | TGTGCCAGTAGTATAGAGGGCGGCGGGAGGTATAGAAGCAATCAGCCCCAGCATTTT | CASSIEGGGRYRSNQPQHF
TRBJ2-3 | 11 | NA | NA | TRBV6-4 | TGTGCCAGCAGTTACGGAGATACGCAGTATTTT | CASSYGDTQYF
TRBJ2-7 | 12 | NA | once | TRBV29-1 | TGCAGCGGAGGGGTGGGAGGCGCCGAGCAGTACTTC | CSGGVGGAEQYF
TRBJ2-7 | 16 | TRBD2 | NA | TRBV14 | TGTGCCAGCAGCCCCAGGGGAGCGGGGGGTTCCTACGAGCAGTACTTC | CASSPRGAGGSYEQYF
TRBJ1-2 | 15 | TRBD1 | NA | TRBV7-7 | TGTGCCAGCAGCTCCGGGACAGGAGCCCCTAGAGGCTACACCTTC | CASSSGTGAPRGYTF
TRBJ2-1 | 13 | NA | NA | TRBV28 | TGTGCCAGCAGTCGGGTAGTTGGCAATGAGCAGTTCTTC | CASSRVVGNEQFF
TRBJ1-1 | 15 | NA | NA | TRBV29-1 | TGCAGCGTTGTCCCGGGACTAGCAATGAACACTGAAGCTTTCTTT | CSVVPGLAMNTEAFF
TRBJ2-1 | 13 | NA | NA | TRBV22-1 | TGTGCCAGCAGTTTCAGGAGGTCGAATGAGCAGTTCTTC | CASSFRRSNEQFF
TRBJ2-7 | 13 | NA | NA | TRBV18 | TGTGCCAGCTCACTGCTGAAATCCTACGAGCAGTACTTC | CASSLLKSYEQYF
TRBJ2-1 | 14 | TRBD2 | NA | TRBV10-3 | TGTGCCAGCTATCAAACTAGCGGGAAAAATGAGCAGTTCTTC | CASYQTSGKNEQFF
TRBJ1-5 | 14 | NA | few | TRBV6-4 | TGTGCCAGCAGTGAGATCCCCGTCGGCCAGCCCCAGCATTTT | CASSEIPVGQPQHF